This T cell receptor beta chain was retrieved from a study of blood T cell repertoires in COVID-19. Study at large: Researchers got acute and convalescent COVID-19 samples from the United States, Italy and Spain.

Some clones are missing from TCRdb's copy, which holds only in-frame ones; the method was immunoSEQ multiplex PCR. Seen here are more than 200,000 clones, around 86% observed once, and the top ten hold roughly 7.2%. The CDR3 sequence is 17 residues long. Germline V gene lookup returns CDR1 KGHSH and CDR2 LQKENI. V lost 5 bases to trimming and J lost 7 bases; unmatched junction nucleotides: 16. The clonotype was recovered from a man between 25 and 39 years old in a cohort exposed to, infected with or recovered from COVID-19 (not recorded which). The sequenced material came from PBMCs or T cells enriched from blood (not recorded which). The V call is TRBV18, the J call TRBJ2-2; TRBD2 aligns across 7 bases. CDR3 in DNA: TGTGCCAGCTCAATTCTAGCGCGGGAGCGGTTGGTCGGGGAGCTGTTTTTT. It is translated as CASSILARERLVGELFF.